These 28 T cell receptor beta chains originate from one sample sequenced in a study of T cells after posttransplantation cyclophosphamide (dated by TCRdb to between 2015 and 2016). Library preparation used the immunoSEQ multiplex PCR assay. This immuneACCESS table, as held by TCRdb, lists in-frame sequences with V and J called but not all clones. Of the missing ones, under half trace to an unresolved V gene in checked studies; the others have no known cause. The sample has 40,000 to 45,000 clones on record, with no singletons. The top ten constitute around 2.1% of the sample. Sequenced material: PBMCs. Every receptor here comes from a man in his forties or fifties in good health, CMV-negative, and a related stem cell transplant donor.

The sample holds many counts of this clone. CDR3 bases: TGTGCCAGTTGTGACAGGGGGTCAGCTGGGGCCAACGTCCTGACTTTC. This sequence encodes CASCDRGSAGANVLTF. This rearrangement joins TRBV19 to TRBJ2-6; TRBD1 matches 9 bases. With 8 bases clipped from V and 2 bases from J, the junction kept 7 bases outside the gene matches. The CDR3 length is 16 residues. Germline CDR1 is LNHDA and CDR2 is SQIVND (reference sequence).

This clone has at least ten counts. The gene calls are TRBV6-5 and TRBJ1-1; maybe TRBD1 (5 bases). Trimming removed 6 bases from V and 2 bases from J, with 10 bases in between. CDR3 size: 13 residues. Germline CDR1 and CDR2: MNHEY and SVGAGI. As DNA, the CDR3 is TGTGCCAGCAGCCACAGGAGTAACACTGAAGCTTTCTTT. Translated: CASSHRSNTEAFF.

This clone was found many times. The gene calls are TRBV5-6 and TRBJ1-2, with 7 nucleotides matching TRBD1. The CDR3 runs to 15 residues. The junction had 6 bases not matched to a gene; V was cut back by 4 bases and J by 0 bases. Looked up from germline, CDR1 is SGHDT and CDR2 is YYEEEE. The CDR3 loop reads CASSMWDRANYGYTF. CDR3 DNA sequence: TGTGCCAGCAGCATGTGGGACAGAGCTAACTATGGCTACACCTTC.

This clone has at least ten counts. The gene calls are TRBV10-3 and TRBJ2-3; 14 bases line up with TRBD2. Germline V gene lookup returns CDR1 ENHRY and CDR2 SYGVKD. V was clipped by 8 bases and J by 2 bases; unmatched bases: 3. The CDR3 is 15 amino acids. The CDR3 DNA reads TGTGCCATCGGGACTAGCGGGGGCCTCACAGATACGCAGTATTTT. Its translation is CAIGTSGGLTDTQYF.

This clone was seen only a few times. The rearrangement joins TRBV27 to TRBJ2-5; 10 bases align to TRBD1. The CDR3 runs to 14 residues. Germline values: CDR1 MNHEY, CDR2 SMNVEV (reference sequence). Germline trimming cut 5 bases from V and 4 bases from J; bases unmatched to any gene: 4. The DNA for the CDR3 is TGTGCCAGCAGTGACAGGGGGCGCGGAGAGACCCAGTACTTC. Amino acids: CASSDRGRGETQYF.

This clone occurred many times. V is TRBV2 and J is TRBJ1-1, with D perhaps TRBD1 (5 bases). Trimming took 9 bases from V and 1 from J, leaving 9 bases between them. Germline CDR1 SNHLY, CDR2 FYNNEI. The CDR3 spans 12 residues. In DNA, the CDR3 is TGTGCCAGAGATACAGGGAACACTGAAGCTTTCTTT. Translated: CARDTGNTEAFF.

This clone was counted ten times or more. This chain uses TRBV6-1 with TRBJ1-1; D gene unclear. This CDR3 has 14 amino acids. V lost 6 bases to trimming and J lost 0 bases, with 11 bases between them. The germline V gene has CDR1 MNHNS and CDR2 SASEGT. The CDR3: CASRIQIMNTEAFF. In nucleotides, the CDR3 is TGTGCCAGCAGAATACAGATCATGAACACTGAAGCTTTCTTT.

This clone was found many times. The genes are TRBV2 and TRBJ2-1, with D possibly being TRBD2 (5 bases). The CDR3 length is 13 residues. Germline assignment: CDR1 SNHLY and CDR2 FYNNEI. The V gene lost 7 bases and the J gene lost 9 bases, with 16 bases spanning the gap. The CDR3 spells CASNTARGGEQFF. CDR3 bases: TGTGCCAGCAACACTGCCCGGGGTGGTGAGCAGTTCTTC.

The chain couples TRBV27 to TRBJ2-1; D is possibly TRBD2 (6 bases). This CDR3 region has 15 residues. Germline assignment: CDR1 MNHEY and CDR2 SMNVEV (reference sequence). V was cut by 5 bases and J by 3 bases, with 14 bases left in between. CDR3 DNA sequence: TGTGCCAGCAGTCCTATCGGGACTCTCTACAATGAGCAGTTCTTC. It specifies CASSPIGTLYNEQFF.

This clone has a count of ten or more. The V and J genes are TRBV19 and TRBJ1-5, with 10 bases lining up with TRBD1. Trimming cost V 6 bases and J 1 base; bases outside gene matches: 3. Germline CDR1 reads LNHDA; CDR2 reads SQIVND (reference sequence). CDR3 length: 15 residues. CDR3 nucleotide sequence: TGTGCCAGTAGGACAGGGGGCGGAAGCAATCAGCCCCAGCATTTT. It translates to CASRTGGGSNQPQHF.

This clone has at least ten counts. The CDR3 loop is CASSSPWSSGNTIYF. The DNA of the CDR3 is TGTGCCAGCAGCTCTCCCTGGAGCTCTGGAAACACCATATATTTT. The chain recombines TRBV5-6 with TRBJ1-3, with no clear D. Trimming left V 3 bases short and J 0 bases short, with 10 bases between. The germline gives CDR1 SGHDT, CDR2 YYEEEE. The CDR3 covers 15 residues.

This clone was counted ten times or more. The chain is built from TRBV19 and TRBJ1-1, with TRBD1 matching 11 bases. Per germline, CDR1 LNHDA and CDR2 SQIVND (reference sequence). This CDR3 is built from 20 residues. Trimming took 7 bases from V and 4 from J; bases not matched to a gene: 23. CDR3 DNA sequence: TGTGCCAGTAACCCATCCCGTCCTTGGAGCCAGGGACAGGGGGGCACTGAAGCTTTCTTT. It yields the protein CASNPSRPWSQGQGGTEAFF.

The table lists this clone with a few counts. The V and J genes are TRBV7-9 and TRBJ2-3; 8 bases are a match to TRBD2. Germline V gene sequence: CDR1 SEHNR, CDR2 FQNEAQ (reference sequence). This CDR3 is 15 amino acids long. The J segment lost 4 bases and the V segment lost 5 bases, leaving 8 bases of the junction unmatched. The CDR3 coding sequence is TGTGCCAGCAGCAGAGAGACTAGCGTAGCAGATACGCAGTATTTT. It specifies CASSRETSVADTQYF.

This clone was seen at least ten times. The V call is TRBV10-3, the J call TRBJ2-1; 8 bases map to TRBD2. V dropped 3 bases and J dropped 5; count of bases not matched to a gene: 3. CDR1 is ENHRY and CDR2 is SYGVKD in the germline V gene. The CDR3 is made up of 14 amino acids. DNA for the CDR3: TGTGCCATCAGTGAACGGGAGGGTAACAATGAGCAGTTCTTC. Translating it yields CAISEREGNNEQFF.

The sample holds many counts of this clone. The chain links TRBV7-2 to TRBJ2-5; D is uncertain. V shed 7 bases and J shed 2 bases, with 11 bases lying between them. The germline V gene has CDR1 SGHTA and CDR2 FQGNSA. This CDR3 has 13 residues. The CDR3 spells CASTSPGQETQYF. CDR3 DNA: TGTGCCAGCACAAGCCCAGGACAAGAGACCCAGTACTTC.

The V call is TRBV6-4, the J call TRBJ1-1; 8 positions agree with TRBD1. The CDR3 has 13 residues. V trimming: 6 bases; J trimming: 4 bases; junction bases outside the gene matches: 4. Germline loops: CDR1 MRHNA, CDR2 SNTAGT. The CDR3 here is CASRGQGSTEAFF. As DNA, the CDR3 is TGTGCCAGCAGAGGACAGGGAAGCACTGAAGCTTTCTTT.

This clone occurred a few times. The V gene is TRBV5-5, the J gene TRBJ2-1; 13 bases align to TRBD2. The V gene end was trimmed by 0 bases and the J gene end by 9 bases; junction bases not matched to a gene: 9. Germline values: CDR1 SGHKS, CDR2 YYEKEE (reference sequence). The CDR3 is 17 residues long. This chain's CDR3 is CASSLATGLAGVFEQFF. In DNA, the CDR3 is TGTGCCAGCAGCTTGGCTACCGGACTAGCGGGAGTCTTTGAGCAGTTCTTC.

At least ten counts were recorded for this clone. The chain joins TRBV27 to TRBJ2-5, with 11 positions matching TRBD2. Per the germline V gene, CDR1 is MNHEY and CDR2 is SMNVEV (reference sequence). The CDR3 is made up of 14 amino acids. V was clipped by 5 bases and J by 4 bases; unmatched bases: 3. The CDR3 region is CASSSLAGGETQYF. DNA for the CDR3: TGTGCCAGCAGTAGTCTAGCGGGAGGAGAGACCCAGTACTTC.

The sample holds many counts of this clone. The chain couples TRBV19 to TRBJ1-4; 7 bases are a match to TRBD1. Germline CDR1 is LNHDA and CDR2 is SQIVND (reference sequence). This CDR3 comprises 13 residues. The V and J ends lost 9 bases and 6 bases, in that order; junction bases with no gene match: 7. The DNA for the CDR3 is TGTGCCAGCCGGGACAGCATCTATGAAAAACTGTTTTTT. Its translation is CASRDSIYEKLFF.

This clone was counted a few times. V and J are TRBV18 and TRBJ2-5, with 9 bases that match TRBD2. From germline, CDR1 is KGHSH and CDR2 LQKENI. The CDR3 loop spans 15 amino acids. After removal of 0 bases from V and 5 bases from J, the junction contained 4 bases not matched to a gene. CDR3 protein: CASSPPSGSWETQYF. DNA for the CDR3: TGTGCCAGCTCACCACCTAGCGGGAGTTGGGAGACCCAGTACTTC.

The rearrangement joins TRBV14 to TRBJ1-1, with TRBD1 matching over 9 bases. The CDR3 totals 15 residues. Germline V gene lookup returns CDR1 SGHDN and CDR2 FVKESK. Trimming at V came to 0 bases and at J to 5 bases, leaving 4 bases not matched to a gene. The CDR3 here is CASSQDYRGRTEAFF. The CDR3 DNA is TGTGCCAGCAGCCAAGATTACAGGGGGCGGACTGAAGCTTTCTTT.

This clone was counted ten times or more. The chain joins TRBV29-1 to TRBJ2-3; the D is unclear. With 4 bases removed from V and 1 base from J, the gap between germline ends came to 15 bases. The length of the CDR3 is 15 residues. Germline CDR1 SQVTM, CDR2 ANQGSEA. For the CDR3, the DNA is TGCAGCGTTGGCCCCAGCGCATCTGGCACAGATACGCAGTATTTT. Its translation: CSVGPSASGTDTQYF.

This clone was seen repeatedly, ten times or more. V is TRBV6-5 and J is TRBJ2-7, with D uncertain. Trimming removed 2 bases from V and 2 bases from J, with 7 bases in between. This CDR3 spans 13 amino acids. The germline V gene encodes CDR1 MNHEY and CDR2 SVGAGI. Written as DNA, the CDR3 is TGTGCCAGCAGTTACGGCAGGACCTACGAGCAGTACTTC. Its protein is CASSYGRTYEQYF.

Ten or more counts support this clone. The V call is TRBV12-5, the J call TRBJ1-6; D remains ambiguous. Germline assignment: CDR1 LGHNT and CDR2 FRNRAP. V lost 1 base to trimming and J lost 8 bases, with 6 bases between them. The CDR3 is made up of 13 amino acids. The CDR3 region is CASGLATYSPLHF. The CDR3 DNA is TGTGCTAGTGGTTTGGCCACTTATTCACCCCTCCACTTT.

Ten or more counts support this clone. The chain employs TRBV6-6 and TRBJ2-1; 8 positions match TRBD2. CDR3 size: 13 residues. Germline loops: CDR1 MNHNY, CDR2 SVGAGI (reference sequence). Unmatched junction bases numbered 5, after V lost 6 bases and J lost 7 bases. For the CDR3, the DNA is TGTGCCAGCAGCTCGAGCGGGGGAAATGAGCAGTTCTTC. The encoded protein is CASSSSGGNEQFF.

This clone was counted at least ten times. V usage is TRBV18 and J usage is TRBJ1-4, with 8 bases that match TRBD1. Germline V lookup: CDR1 KGHSH, CDR2 LQKENI. This CDR3 has 15 amino acids. The J segment lost 3 bases and the V segment lost 3 bases, leaving 3 bases of the junction unmatched. CDR3 sequence: CASSPTGGANEKLFF. The CDR3 DNA sequence: TGTGCCAGCTCACCTACAGGGGGGGCTAATGAAAAACTGTTTTTT.

This clone was observed many times. This chain joins TRBV18 and TRBJ1-1, with 10 nucleotides matching TRBD1. V dropped 6 bases and J dropped 4; count of bases not matched to a gene: 2. The CDR3 covers 13 residues. Per germline, CDR1 KGHSH and CDR2 LQKENI. For the CDR3, the DNA is TGTGCCAGCTCCCGACAGGGGGCCACTGAAGCTTTCTTT. Its translation is CASSRQGATEAFF.

This clone came up a few times. The chain uses TRBV27 and TRBJ2-5; 15 positions match TRBD2. This CDR3 contains 16 residues. V lost 3 bases, J lost 1 base, and 0 bases stayed unmatched. The V gene's germline CDR1 is MNHEY and CDR2 SMNVEV (reference sequence). CDR3 nucleotide sequence: TGTGCCAGCAGTTTGGGACTAGCGGGGGGCCAAGAGACCCAGTACTTC. Its translation: CASSLGLAGGQETQYF.